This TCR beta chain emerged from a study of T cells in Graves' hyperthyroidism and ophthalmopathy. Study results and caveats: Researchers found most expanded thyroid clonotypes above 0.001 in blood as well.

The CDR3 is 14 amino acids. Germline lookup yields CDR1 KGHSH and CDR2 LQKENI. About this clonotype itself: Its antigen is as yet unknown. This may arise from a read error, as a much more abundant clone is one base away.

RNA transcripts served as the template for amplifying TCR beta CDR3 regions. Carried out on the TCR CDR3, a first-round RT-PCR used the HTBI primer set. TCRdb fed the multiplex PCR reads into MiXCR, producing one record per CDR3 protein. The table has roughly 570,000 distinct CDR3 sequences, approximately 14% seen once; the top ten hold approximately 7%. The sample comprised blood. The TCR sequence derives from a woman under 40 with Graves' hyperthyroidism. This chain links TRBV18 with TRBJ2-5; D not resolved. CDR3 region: CASPPPWNKETQYF. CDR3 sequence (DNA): TGTGCCAGCCCACCACCTTGGAATAAAGAGACCCAGTACTTC.